Listed below are T cell receptor beta chains from one sample, sequenced in a study of cytomegalovirus exposure and HLA in healthy donors. Here immunoSEQ multiplex PCR was the method, and the copy in TCRdb shows in-frame clones only, minus some. The profile shows more than 100,000 clones, 60% to 85% of them singletons. Sequencing used PBMCs. The receptors were sampled from a female donor in good health and CMV-seropositive. Both conserved end residues are part of each CDR3. A D gene is named only where the DNA matches it firmly. Size is omitted from some rows. Given values are once, few, many or a class for expanded clones.

DNA,CDR3,V,D,size,J
TGTGCCAGCTCACTGACGGGCGGGACTGGGAACACCGGGGAGCTGTTTTTT,CASSLTGGTGNTGELFF,TRBV18,NA,few,TRBJ2-2
TGTGCCAGCAGTTACTACAGGGTGGTGAACACTGAAGCTTTCTTT,CASSYYRVVNTEAFF,TRBV6-5,NA,NA,TRBJ1-1
TGTGCCAGCAGTAAGACAGGTATAGAGGAGCCCCAGCATTTT,CASSKTGIEEPQHF,TRBV6-6,NA,few,TRBJ1-5
TGTGCCAGCAGCGGTGGCGGTAATCAGCCCCAGCATTTT,CASSGGGNQPQHF,TRBV2,NA,few,TRBJ1-5
TGTGCCTGGAGTGTTACAGCCTACGAGCAGTACTTC,CAWSVTAYEQYF,TRBV30,NA,NA,TRBJ2-7
TGTGCCAGCAGCGTAGAGCAGGGTAGAAATGAAAAACTGTTTTTT,CASSVEQGRNEKLFF,TRBV9,NA,NA,TRBJ1-4
TGTGCCAGCCGGGACTCGAACACCGGGGAGCTGTTTTTT,CASRDSNTGELFF,TRBV6-1,NA,NA,TRBJ2-2
TGCGCCAGAAGTCGCAAGGACAGGAGACAGCAAGAGACCCAGTACTTC,CARSRKDRRQQETQYF,TRBV23-1,TRBD1,NA,TRBJ2-5
TGTGCCAGCAGCCGAACCCTGGGGGGATACACAGATACGCAGTATTTT,CASSRTLGGYTDTQYF,TRBV14,NA,few,TRBJ2-3
TGTGCCAGCAGCACAGGGGGCCGAACTGAAGCTTTCTTT,CASSTGGRTEAFF,TRBV7-9,TRBD1,NA,TRBJ1-1
TGTGCCAGCAGCGGACAGCAAGAAGAGACCCAGTACTTC,CASSGQQEETQYF,TRBV2,NA,NA,TRBJ2-5
TGTGCCAGCAGCTTAACACAGGGGGTGCTAGGAAATGAGCAGTTCTTC,CASSLTQGVLGNEQFF,TRBV7-3,TRBD1,once,TRBJ2-1
TGTGCCAGCTCACCGCCGGGACAGGGTGATGAAAAACTGTTTTTT,CASSPPGQGDEKLFF,TRBV18,TRBD1,few,TRBJ1-4